The clone carrying this T cell receptor (beta chain) was seen more than once but under ten times. The antigen is unknown. The sample belongs to a study of identical twins. TCRdb re-called the 5' RACE reads through MiXCR, storing one row per CDR3 protein. The data contain about 430,000 distinct CDR3 sequences, 15% to 20% of them seen just once; the ten biggest clones take up less than 15%. Study conclusions and caveats: A cross-sectional statistical analysis, not follow-up of the same donors, supported the conclusions.

The germline V gene has CDR1 DFQATT and CDR2 SNEGSKA (reference sequence). The CDR3 has 13 amino acids. Losses at the gene ends were 5 bases for V and 3 bases for J; bases not matched to a gene: 7. The source is a man between 50 and 59 years old in good health. Sequenced: naive T cells sorted from blood. The genes are TRBV20-1 and TRBJ2-7; 7 bases fit TRBD1. CDR3 residues: CSAGIRDSYEQYF. CDR3 DNA: TGCAGTGCTGGAATAAGGGACAGCTACGAGCAGTACTTC.